This T cell receptor (beta chain) is drawn from a study of blood T cells in healthy people across ages. A second PCR of 7 to 11 cycles used a sample-barcoded 5' primer and a J-beta primer mix. TCRdb reanalysed the 5' RACE reads using MiXCR and keeps one entry per CDR3 protein. The sample contains approximately 360,000 distinct CDR3 sequences, 45% to 60% of which appear only once. Study outcomes and limitations: TCR beta diversity correlated strongly with naive T cell percentage.

Of note for this clonotype: What it binds is not known.

Germline V gene data show CDR1 as SGHRS and CDR2 as YFSETQ. The CDR3 has 15 amino acids. V was shortened by 2 bases and J by 5 bases, with 14 bases between the two germline ends. The sequenced sample consisted of blood. The TCR was taken from a man aged 55 to 69 in good health. This chain connects TRBV5-1 to TRBJ2-1, with a tentative D call TRBD2 (5 bases). The CDR3 spells CASSFVAGINNEQFF. The DNA of the CDR3 is TGCGCCAGCAGCTTTGTTGCCGGGATCAACAATGAGCAGTTCTTC.